This T cell receptor (beta chain) emerged from a study of patients with pleural tuberculosis. One entry per CDR3 protein, called by TCRdb with MiXCR from the reads. The repertoire consists of 29,000 or so distinct CDR3 sequences, with roughly 18% occurring once and the leading ten covering roughly 3.6%. To note about this clonotype: It is likely a read error, because the conserved phenylalanine at the end of the CDR3 is missing.

The clonotype was recovered from a human donor with pleural tuberculosis. The sample consisted of peripheral blood.

The CDR3 nucleotides are TGTGCCATCAGCGACCCGACGGCTCTTAGAGCTTTCTCT. It encodes CAISDPTALRAFS. This chain uses TRBV5-4 with TRBJ1-1; no definite D call. The CDR3 sequence is 13 residues long. Germline assignment: CDR1 SGHNT and CDR2 YYREEE (reference sequence).